This entry is about one TCR beta chain. Its antigen is still unknown. The source of the sample is a study of Tregs in tolerant kidney transplant recipients. Study-wide findings and caveats: Biological reproducibility was not directly addressed in this study.

Germline-derived CDR1 and CDR2 are SGHNT and YYREEE (reference sequence). CDR3 length: 14 residues. Here immunoSEQ multiplex PCR was the method, and the copy in TCRdb shows in-frame clones only, minus some. The data show 60,000 or so clones, 75% to 90% seen once. CD4+CD25+CD127- Tregs, CD4+CD25- non-Tregs, CD4 and CD8 cells were sorted. This TCR came from a human donor who received a combined kidney and bone marrow transplant. This material consisted of Tregs from blood, taken before the transplant. The V gene is TRBV5-4, the J gene TRBJ2-5; TRBD2 agrees at 7 bases. Matching the DNA end better, TRBJ2-7 makes the J call doubtful. The CDR3 region is CASSWGGEAYEQYF. CDR3 in DNA: TGTGCCAGCAGCTGGGGGGGTGAAGCCTACGAGCAGTACTTC.